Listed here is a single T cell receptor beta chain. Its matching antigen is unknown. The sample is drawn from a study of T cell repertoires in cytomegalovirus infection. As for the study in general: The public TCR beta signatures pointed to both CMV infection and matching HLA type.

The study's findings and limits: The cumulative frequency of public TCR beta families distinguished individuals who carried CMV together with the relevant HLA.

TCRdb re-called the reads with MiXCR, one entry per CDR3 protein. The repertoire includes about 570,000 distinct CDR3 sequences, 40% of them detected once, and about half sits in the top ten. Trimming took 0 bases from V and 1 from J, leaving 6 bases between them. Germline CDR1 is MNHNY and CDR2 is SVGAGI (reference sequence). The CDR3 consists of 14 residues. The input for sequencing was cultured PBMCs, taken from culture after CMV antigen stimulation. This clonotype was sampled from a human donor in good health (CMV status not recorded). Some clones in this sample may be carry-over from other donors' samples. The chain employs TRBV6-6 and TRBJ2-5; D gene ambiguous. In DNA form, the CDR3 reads TGTGCCAGCAGTTACTCTCAGACCCAAGAGACCCAGTACTTC. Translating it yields CASSYSQTQETQYF.